This T cell receptor (beta chain) appears in the sequencing data of a study of cytomegalovirus exposure and HLA in healthy donors. Vbeta (60) and Jbeta (13) primers were used in the PCR. The table came from immunoSEQ multiplex PCR; TCRdb's copy has only in-frame clones and leaves some out. The sample consists of roughly 130,000 clones, roughly four fifths of them appearing once. Germline CDR1 is MGHRA and CDR2 is YSYEKL. V dropped 2 bases and J dropped 0 bases, with 14 bases sitting between them. CDR3 size: 16 residues. For this clone: What it binds is not known.

Study-level points and caveats: CMV serostatus was the sole immune exposure data available. Cytomegalovirus-associated TCR beta chains were listed, numbering more than 150.

V gene TRBV4-1 combines with J gene TRBJ2-7; D gene uncertain. The sequenced sample was PBMCs. The source is a girl aged 2 to 10 in good health and CMV-seronegative. CDR3 in DNA: TGCGCCAGCAGCCAACTGCCCGCAGGAAGCTCCTACGAGCAGTACTTC. Its protein product is CASSQLPAGSSYEQYF.